This T cell receptor (beta chain) derives from a study of shared clonotypes between healthy human individuals. Study-level points and caveats: Sharing across four donors was highest in naive CD4 (about 5%) and lowest in memory CD8 (0.4%). Non-shared clonotypes had lower generation probabilities than clonotypes shared by all four sorted-subset donors.

CDR1 is SGHRS, CDR2 YFSETQ, per germline. This CDR3 has 13 amino acids. Between the trimmed V and J ends, which lost 5 bases and 0 bases, there was a span of 8 bases. Investigators divided CD4+ cells into CD45RA+ naive and CD45RA-negative memory subsets. As concerns this clone: Its antigen is not identified.

This table comes from immunoSEQ multiplex PCR, and its TCRdb copy is limited to in-frame clones, with some not included. The sample includes approximately 1,500,000 clones, 98% of them seen just once. The sample taken for sequencing was naive CD4+ T cells sorted from blood. As to subset: CD45RA+ positively selected. The TCR comes from a man aged 25-45 years in good health. The chain couples TRBV5-1 to TRBJ1-2; D remains unclear. CDR3 DNA sequence: TGCGCCAGCAGGACGACCTCTAACTATGGCTACACCTTC. Protein: CASRTTSNYGYTF. The full variable domain, its missing parts supplied by reference TRBV5-1 and TRBJ1-2, is KAGVTQTPRYLIKTRGQQVTLSCSPISGHRSVSWYQQTPGQGLQFLFEYFSETQRNKGNFPGRFSGRQFSNSRSEMNVSTLELGDSALYLCASRTTSNYGYTFGSGTRLTVV.